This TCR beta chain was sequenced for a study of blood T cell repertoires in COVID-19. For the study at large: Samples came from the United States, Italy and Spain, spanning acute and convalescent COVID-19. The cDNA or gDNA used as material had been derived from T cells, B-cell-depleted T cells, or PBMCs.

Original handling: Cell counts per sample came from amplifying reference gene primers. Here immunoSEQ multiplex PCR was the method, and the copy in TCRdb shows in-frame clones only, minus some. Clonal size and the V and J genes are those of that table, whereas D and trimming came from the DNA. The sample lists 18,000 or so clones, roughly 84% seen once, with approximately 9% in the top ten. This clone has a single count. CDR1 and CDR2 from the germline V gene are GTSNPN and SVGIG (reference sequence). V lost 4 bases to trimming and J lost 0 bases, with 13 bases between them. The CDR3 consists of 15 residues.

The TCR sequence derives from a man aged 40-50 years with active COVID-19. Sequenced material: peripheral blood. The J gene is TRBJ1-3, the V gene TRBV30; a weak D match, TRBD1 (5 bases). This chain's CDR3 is CAWMRGIGSGNTIYF. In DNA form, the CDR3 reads TGTGCCTGGATGCGGGGGATCGGCTCTGGAAACACCATATATTTT. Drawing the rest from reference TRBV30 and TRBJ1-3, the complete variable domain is SQTIHQWPATLVQPVGSPLSLECTVEGTSNPNLYWYRQAAGRGLQLLFYSVGIGQISSEVPQNLSASRPQDRQFILSSKKLLLSDSGFYLCAWMRGIGSGNTIYFGEGSWLTVV.